The 12 T cell receptor beta chains listed next were all sequenced from one sample in a study of shared clonotypes between healthy human individuals. The assay was immunoSEQ multiplex PCR, and TCRdb's table has in-frame clones only and misses some. This table holds over 1.4 million clones, more than 95% found once. The sequencing input was naive CD4+ T cells sorted from blood. As for subset: CD45RA+ positively selected. The source of these receptors is a man aged 25-40 years in good health.

The J gene is TRBJ2-7, the V gene TRBV28, with D tentatively TRBD2 (6 bases). CDR1 and CDR2 (germline): MDHEN, SYDVKM. Trimming pared 6 bases from V and 3 bases from J, leaving 21 bases between. This CDR3 has 16 residues. The DNA for the CDR3 is TGTGCCAGCAGCTTTGAGCGCGGGACTCAGGACTACGAGCAGTACTTC. Amino acid sequence: CASSFERGTQDYEQYF.

This clone was counted between two and nine times. Other DNA sequences from this sample encode an identical CDR3 as well. The chain joins TRBV5-4 to TRBJ2-5, with no clear D. Germline V CDR1 and CDR2: SGHNT, YYREEE (reference sequence). The CDR3 is 11 residues long. Trimming left V 0 bases short and J 5 bases short, with 2 bases between. Here the CDR3 DNA reads TGTGCCAGCAGCTTGGAGGAGACCCAGTACTTC. Protein: CASSLEETQYF.

The chain has TRBV6-1 and TRBJ2-7, with no clear D. Germline V gene lookup returns CDR1 MNHNS and CDR2 SASEGT. The CDR3 runs to 13 residues. V dropped 5 bases and J dropped 3 bases, with 11 bases sitting between them. The CDR3 sequence: CASSQDQDYEQYF. In nucleotides, the CDR3 is TGTGCCAGCAGTCAAGACCAGGACTACGAGCAGTACTTC.

This clone has just one count. The rearrangement joins TRBV7-8 to TRBJ2-7, with 10 bases identical to TRBD1. The CDR3 is 16 residues long. CDR1 is SGHVS, CDR2 FQNEAQ, per germline. V shed 4 bases, J shed 6 bases, and the junction held 12 bases outside the gene matches. CDR3: CASSYITGTGVPEQYF. CDR3 sequence (DNA): TGTGCCAGCAGCTACATTACCGGGACAGGGGTTCCCGAGCAGTACTTC.

The V gene is TRBV5-4, the J gene TRBJ2-3, with a tentative D call TRBD2 (6 bases). Germline CDR1 is SGHNT and CDR2 is YYREEE (reference sequence). The V gene lost 5 bases and the J gene lost 3 bases, with 28 bases spanning the gap. The CDR3 contains 19 residues. CDR3 DNA sequence: TGTGCCAGCAGGTCAGGCCCCCGCCCGGAGGGCCCCAAGACAGATACGCAGTATTTT. Translated, it gives CASRSGPRPEGPKTDTQYF. The full variable domain, rest sourced from reference TRBV5-4 and TRBJ2-3, is ETGVTQSPTHLIKTRGQQVTLRCSSQSGHNTVSWYQQALGQGPQFIFQYYREEENGRGNFPPRFSGLQFPNYSSELNVNALELDDSALYLCASRSGPRPEGPKTDTQYFGPGTRLTVL.

The chain couples TRBV28 to TRBJ1-2; D is unresolved. With 1 base removed from V and 2 bases from J, the gap between germline ends came to 11 bases. Germline V gene lookup returns CDR1 MDHEN and CDR2 SYDVKM. The CDR3 length is 15 residues. The DNA for the CDR3 is TGTGCCAGCAGTTTATACCGGGCGCTAAACTATGGCTACACCTTC. This translates into CASSLYRALNYGYTF.

This chain links TRBV6-5 with TRBJ1-5; D remains ambiguous. The CDR3 consists of 15 residues. In germline, CDR1 is MNHEY, CDR2 SVGAGI. With 6 bases removed from V and 0 bases from J, the gap between germline ends came to 12 bases. CDR3 amino acids: CASSRFVYSNQPQHF. In DNA form, the CDR3 reads TGTGCCAGCAGCCGATTCGTTTATAGCAATCAGCCCCAGCATTTT.

This clone was picked up one time. The sample holds other DNA sequences that translate to the same CDR3. This chain joins TRBV28 and TRBJ1-1; tentatively, D is TRBD1 (6 bases). V shed 8 bases and J shed 5 bases, with 12 bases lying between them. Germline CDR1 MDHEN, CDR2 SYDVKM. CDR3 length equals 12 residues. CDR3: CASSRGGTEAFF. The CDR3, as DNA: TGTGCCAGCTCAAGGGGGGGGACTGAAGCTTTCTTT.

The rearrangement uses TRBV2 and TRBJ2-7, with 12 bases matching TRBD1. The CDR3 sequence is 14 residues long. CDR1 is SNHLY, CDR2 FYNNEI, per germline. V shed 3 bases, J shed 7 bases, and the junction held 4 bases outside the gene matches. The CDR3 loop is CASSEGQGAREQYF. Written as DNA, the CDR3 is TGTGCCAGCAGTGAGGGACAGGGGGCGAGAGAGCAGTACTTC.

The rearrangement joins TRBV7-2 to TRBJ1-2; D remains unclear. V lost 2 bases and J 1 base, leaving 11 bases between the germline ends. Germline CDR1 reads SGHTA; CDR2 reads FQGNSA. The CDR3 runs 15 residues. This CDR3 reads CASSLRTSSNYGYTF. The CDR3 DNA follows: TGTGCCAGCAGCTTAAGGACGTCGAGTAACTATGGCTACACCTTC.

The V and J genes are TRBV10-3 and TRBJ1-2; TRBD1 might be the D (6 bases). Trimming stripped 6 bases from V and 2 bases from J, with 19 bases between. The CDR3 is 16 amino acids. Looked up from germline, CDR1 is ENHRY and CDR2 is SYGVKD. The DNA of the CDR3 is TGTGCCATCAGGAAACCGGGCAGGGGATTGAACTATGGCTACACCTTC. This translates into CAIRKPGRGLNYGYTF.

The chain is built from TRBV19 and TRBJ1-1, with 9 bases matching TRBD1. Trimming at V came to 4 bases and at J to 6 bases, leaving 9 bases not matched to a gene. The length of the CDR3 is 15 residues. Germline V lookup: CDR1 LNHDA, CDR2 SQIVND (reference sequence). CDR3: CASSTPGQGEPEAFF. CDR3 nucleotide sequence: TGTGCCAGTAGTACACCGGGACAGGGAGAGCCTGAAGCTTTCTTT. Full variable domain (outside the CDR3, taken from reference TRBV19 and TRBJ1-1): DGGITQSPKYLFRKEGQNVTLSCEQNLNHDAMYWYRQDPGQGLRLIYYSQIVNDFQKGDIAEGYSVSREKKESFPLTVTSAQKNPTAFYLCASSTPGQGEPEAFFGQGTRLTVV.